Listed below are T cell receptor beta chains from one sample, sequenced in a study of blood T cell repertoires in COVID-19. Only in-frame clones appear in the TCRdb table, and some are missing; sequencing was by immunoSEQ multiplex PCR. The table includes 300,000 to 400,000 clones, roughly 89% detected once. The sequenced material came from peripheral blood. All receptors come from a woman younger than 30 who had recovered from COVID-19. Both conserved end residues are part of each CDR3. A D gene is named only where the DNA matches it firmly. Clone size is stated in some rows and not others, as once, few, many or a class when expanded.

j_call,d_call,clone_size,v_call,cdr3_nt,cdr3_aa
TRBJ1-2,-,-,TRBV2,TGTGCCAGCAGTGAATCGGCAGGAACAAGAAACTATGGCTACACCTTC,CASSESAGTRNYGYTF
TRBJ1-2,TRBD1,-,TRBV6-4,TGTGCCAGCAGTCCTAACACACAGGGGGGCTACACCTTC,CASSPNTQGGYTF
TRBJ1-3,TRBD1,-,TRBV12-5,TGTGCTAGTGCCGAACAGGGGGCTGGTGGAAACACCATATATTTT,CASAEQGAGGNTIYF
TRBJ1-4,TRBD1,-,TRBV9,TGTGCCAGCAGCCGACAGGGGTTAGTTGCAACTAATGAAAAACTGTTTTTT,CASSRQGLVATNEKLFF
TRBJ2-2,TRBD2,-,TRBV4-1,TGCGCCAGCAGCCAGGGGACTAGCGGGGTTGACACCGGGGAGCTGTTTTTT,CASSQGTSGVDTGELFF
TRBJ2-1,TRBD2,-,TRBV18,TGTGCCAGCAAACGGGGGGGAGAATACAATGAGCAGTTCTTC,CASKRGGEYNEQFF
TRBJ1-2,-,-,TRBV4-3,TGCGCCAGCAGCCAAGATCGCGGTGGAGGCTACACCTTC,CASSQDRGGGYTF
TRBJ2-1,TRBD2,-,TRBV11-3,TGTGCCAGCAGCTCGGTAGCGGGAGCCCCCCTTGAGCAGTTCTTC,CASSSVAGAPLEQFF
TRBJ1-1,-,-,TRBV5-6,TGTGCCAGCACCAAGCACGGTCGCACTGAAGCTTTCTTT,CASTKHGRTEAFF
TRBJ1-3,-,-,TRBV19,TGTGCCAGTAGTGTTGGGACACTCTCTGGAAACACCATATATTTT,CASSVGTLSGNTIYF
TRBJ1-1,TRBD1,-,TRBV6-1,TGTGCCAGCAGTGTGAAGGACAGGGTCCTGAAGGACACTGAAGCTTTCTTT,CASSVKDRVLKDTEAFF
TRBJ2-3,-,-,TRBV7-2,TGTGCCAGCAGCTTAGTAGCTGGATTGGCAGATACGCAGTATTTT,CASSLVAGLADTQYF
TRBJ1-3,-,-,TRBV2,TGTGCCAGCAGTGCAACGGGTTCGGGAAACACCATATATTTT,CASSATGSGNTIYF
TRBJ1-1,-,-,TRBV30,TGTGCCTGGAGTGTGGGGCGAGGCGCTGAAGCTTTCTTT,CAWSVGRGAEAFF
TRBJ1-2,-,-,TRBV20-1,TGCAGTGCTCCCAGGTCCTATGGCTACACCTTC,CSAPRSYGYTF
TRBJ2-1,-,-,TRBV12-5,TGTGCTAGTGGCCACTACAATGAGCAGTTCTTC,CASGHYNEQFF
TRBJ2-3,TRBD2,-,TRBV4-1,TGCGCCAGCAGCCAAGACTTCGGGAGGAGCACAGATACGCAGTATTTT,CASSQDFGRSTDTQYF
TRBJ2-5,-,-,TRBV19,TGTGCCAGCCAACCTGTTGGTAGGGTGGGCAGGGGGACCCAGTACTTC,CASQPVGRVGRGTQYF
TRBJ2-3,-,-,TRBV3-1/TRBV3-2,TGTGCCAGCAGCCTGAGGGCAGATACGCAGTATTTT,CASSLRADTQYF
TRBJ1-4,TRBD1,once,TRBV19,TGTGCCAGTAGTATTGGACAGGGCAATGAAAAACTGTTTTTT,CASSIGQGNEKLFF
TRBJ2-1,TRBD1,-,TRBV18,TGTGCCAGCTCACCACCGTCCGGACAGGGGGCCCATGAGCAGTTCTTC,CASSPPSGQGAHEQFF
TRBJ2-5,TRBD2,-,TRBV15,TGTGCCACCAGCAGAGATAGCCCAGCGGGAGGCGAGACCCAGTACTTC,CATSRDSPAGGETQYF
TRBJ1-1,-,-,TRBV11-3,TGTGCCAGCAGCTTAGTTTTCGGGGGGCCGAACACTGAAGCTTTCTTT,CASSLVFGGPNTEAFF
TRBJ1-1,-,-,TRBV10-3,TGTGCCATCAGTGAGGAGGGGGGGGCTGATGGGGAAGCTTTCTTT,CAISEEGGADGEAFF
TRBJ2-2,-,-,TRBV2,TGTGCCAGCAGGGGGCTCCAGGGCACCGGGGAGCTGTTTTTT,CASRGLQGTGELFF
TRBJ2-2,TRBD1,-,TRBV12-5,TGTGCTAGTGGTTTGAATCTCCGGGACAGGGGGCGTATCGGGGAGCTGTTTTTT,CASGLNLRDRGRIGELFF
TRBJ2-1,-,-,TRBV19,TGTGCCAGTGGATCCTCTGGGCAGGGAGGTGAGCAGTTCTTC,CASGSSGQGGEQFF
TRBJ1-4,TRBD1,-,TRBV29-1,TGCAGCGGGACGCAGGGGGCGGCTAATGAAAAACTGTTTTTT,CSGTQGAANEKLFF
TRBJ2-2,TRBD2,-,TRBV14,TGTGCCAGCAGCCGATTAGCGGGAGTTGGTACCGGGGAGCTGTTTTTT,CASSRLAGVGTGELFF
TRBJ1-5,-,-,TRBV19,TGTGCCAGTAGTATAGGGGGGGATTATAGCAATCAGCCCCAGCATTTT,CASSIGGDYSNQPQHF
TRBJ2-2,-,-,TRBV5-1,TGCGCCAGCAGCTTAGAGGGGGTCACCGGGGAGCTGTTTTTT,CASSLEGVTGELFF
TRBJ1-1,TRBD1,once,TRBV13,TGTGCCAGCAGCCTGGACAGGGGGTATTACACTGAAGCTTTCTTT,CASSLDRGYYTEAFF
TRBJ1-1,TRBD1,-,TRBV2,TGTGCCAGTAAACAGGCAGGGGGTCCTGCTTTCTTT,CASKQAGGPAFF
TRBJ2-2,TRBD1,-,TRBV7-2,TGTGCCAGCAGCCTGCAGACAGGGCTGGCCACCGGGGAGCTGTTTTTT,CASSLQTGLATGELFF
TRBJ2-1,-,-,TRBV18,TGTGCCAGCTCACCACCGTCCCTGCAGTTCTTC,CASSPPSLQFF
TRBJ2-1,TRBD2,-,TRBV7-2,TGTGCCAGCAGCTTAGCGGTGGCTAGCGGGAGTTACAATGAGCAGTTCTTC,CASSLAVASGSYNEQFF
TRBJ1-6,-,once,TRBV9,TGTGCCAGCAGCGCCGGACAGTTTAATTCACCCCTCCACTTT,CASSAGQFNSPLHF
TRBJ2-5,TRBD2,-,TRBV30,TGTGCCTGGAGAGCCCCTAGCGGCAGAGAGACCCAGTACTTC,CAWRAPSGRETQYF
TRBJ1-5,-,-,TRBV19,TGTGCCAGTAGTAATATAACAGGGTTATTTGGCAATCAGCCCCAGCATTTT,CASSNITGLFGNQPQHF
TRBJ2-1,-,-,TRBV19,TGTGCCAGTACCCGCCAGGGCTACAATGAGCAGTTCTTC,CASTRQGYNEQFF
TRBJ1-2,-,-,TRBV24-1,TGTGCCACCAGTGATTCACTGGGGCTTAACTATGGCTACACCTTC,CATSDSLGLNYGYTF
TRBJ2-2,-,-,TRBV11-2,TGTGCCAGCAGTCGACATACCGGGGAGCTGTTTTTT,CASSRHTGELFF
TRBJ1-1,-,-,TRBV28,TGTGCCAGCAGCCCATTCGACCGGGGAACTTTCTTT,CASSPFDRGTFF
TRBJ1-5,TRBD1,-,TRBV7-2,TGTGCCAGCAGCTTAGCTGGGACAGTTAGCAATCAGCCCCAGCATTTT,CASSLAGTVSNQPQHF
TRBJ2-1,-,once,TRBV5-4,TGTGCCAGCAGCTTGTCTGCGGGGAACAATGAGCAGTTCTTC,CASSLSAGNNEQFF
TRBJ1-1,TRBD1,-,TRBV28,TGTGCCAGCAGTCCCGGCCGACAGGGGCTTCGGGCTTTCTTT,CASSPGRQGLRAFF
TRBJ1-5,TRBD1,-,TRBV18,TGTGCCAGCTCGCCGGACAGGGCGGCTCAGCCCCAGCATTTT,CASSPDRAAQPQHF
TRBJ2-5,-,-,TRBV21-1,TGTGCCAGCAACTCTGGAGCCCAAGAGACCCAGTACTTC,CASNSGAQETQYF